The 29 T cell receptor beta chains below were found in one sample sequenced in a study of neurological immune-mediated disorders. Each CDR3 protein is one row after TCRdb ran MiXCR on the 5' RACE reads. The profile shows more than 75,000 distinct CDR3 sequences, roughly 3.2% of them singletons. The sample was PBMCs. Receptors originate from a woman aged 50 to 60 with multiple sclerosis.

This clonotype was seen at least ten times. This chain connects TRBV3-1 to TRBJ2-5; D is uncertain. V lost 0 bases and J lost 6, with 5 bases in between. The length of the CDR3 is 12 residues. CDR1 is LGHDT and CDR2 is YNNKEL in the germline V gene (reference sequence). CDR3 in DNA: TGTGCCAGCAGCCAAGAAGAAAAGACCCAGTACTTC. Translated, it gives CASSQEEKTQYF.

The J gene is TRBJ1-6, the V gene TRBV2; D call uncertain. The V end was cut by 6 bases, the J end by 5 bases, with 11 bases between. Germline V lookup: CDR1 SNHLY, CDR2 FYNNEI. This CDR3 has 14 residues. CDR3: CASRAVRNNSPLHF. For the CDR3, the DNA is TGTGCCAGCAGGGCGGTCAGGAATAATTCACCCCTCCACTTT.

This clonotype came up many times. This chain connects TRBV5-1 to TRBJ2-3; 12 bases map to TRBD2. The V gene's germline CDR1 is SGHRS and CDR2 YFSETQ. This CDR3 has 17 amino acids. The V gene end was trimmed by 2 bases and the J gene end by 2 bases; junction bases not matched to a gene: 6. The CDR3 coding sequence is TGCGCCAGCAGCTTTCGACTAGCGGGGGCGGTCACAGATACGCAGTATTTT. It translates to CASSFRLAGAVTDTQYF. Full variable domain (outside the CDR3, taken from reference TRBV5-1 and TRBJ2-3): KAGVTQTPRYLIKTRGQQVTLSCSPISGHRSVSWYQQTPGQGLQFLFEYFSETQRNKGNFPGRFSGRQFSNSRSEMNVSTLELGDSALYLCASSFRLAGAVTDTQYFGPGTRLTVL.

This clonotype came up many times. The rearrangement links TRBV14 to TRBJ1-1, with D hard to call. The CDR3 is 14 amino acids. Germline CDR1 is SGHDN and CDR2 is FVKESK. V gave up 4 bases and J gave up 4 bases, with 13 bases separating them. The CDR3 spells CASSLIDGGTEAFF. CDR3 bases: TGTGCCAGCAGCCTCATTGACGGTGGCACTGAAGCTTTCTTT. Based on the CDR3 plus reference TRBV14 and TRBJ1-1, the full variable domain is EAGVTQFPSHSVIEKGQTVTLRCDPISGHDNLYWYRRVMGKEIKFLLHFVKESKQDESGMPNNRFLAERTGGTYSTLKVQPAELEDSGVYFCASSLIDGGTEAFFGQGTRLTVV.

This clonotype was observed many times. The chain combines TRBV5-6 with TRBJ2-1; D could derive from TRBD1 or TRBD2 (5 bases each). Per germline, CDR1 SGHDT and CDR2 YYEEEE. The CDR3 totals 14 residues. V dropped 4 bases and J dropped 9 bases, with 17 bases sitting between them. CDR3 nucleotide sequence: TGTGCCAGCAGCATTATACGGGGCAGGAGTGAGCAGTTCTTC. This gives the protein CASSIIRGRSEQFF.

This clonotype has ten or more counts. The genes are TRBV7-2 and TRBJ2-5, with D uncertain. V was shortened by 0 bases and J by 5 bases, with 10 bases between the two germline ends. Germline-derived CDR1 and CDR2 are SGHTA and FQGNSA. The CDR3 loop spans 14 amino acids. CDR3 residues: CASSLAYSAETQYF. The CDR3 nucleotides are TGTGCCAGCAGCTTAGCGTACAGTGCGGAGACCCAGTACTTC.

This clonotype showed up many times. The rearrangement links TRBV7-9 to TRBJ1-2; TRBD1 agrees at 7 bases. CDR1 is SEHNR and CDR2 is FQNEAQ in the germline V gene (reference sequence). The CDR3 is 15 amino acids. V trimming: 1 base; J trimming: 4 bases; junction bases outside the gene matches: 6. The DNA of the CDR3 is TGTGCCAGCAGCTTAGTCGGGACAGTCACCTATGGCTACACCTTC. It specifies CASSLVGTVTYGYTF.

This clonotype appeared many times. V gene TRBV7-6 combines with J gene TRBJ2-7; TRBD2 is a possible D gene (5 bases). The CDR3 totals 16 residues. CDR1 and CDR2 from the germline V gene are SGHVS and FNYEAQ. The V end lost 1 base, the J end lost 2 bases, and 15 bases lay between the germline ends. CDR3 residues: CASSLGTDPSTYEQYF. The CDR3 nucleotides read TGTGCCAGCAGCTTAGGCACAGATCCTAGCACCTACGAGCAGTACTTC.

This clonotype was recorded many times. The chain combines TRBV27 with TRBJ2-3; no firm D call. The CDR3 sequence is 16 residues long. Trimming cost V 5 bases and J 2 bases, with 17 bases left between them. CDR1 and CDR2 (germline): MNHEY, SMNVEV (reference sequence). CDR3: CASSPPPPRHTDTQYF. The CDR3, as DNA: TGTGCCAGCAGTCCACCCCCGCCAAGACACACAGATACGCAGTATTTT.

This clonotype came up many times. The V call is TRBV19, the J call TRBJ2-7, with TRBD1 identical over 8 bases. The CDR3 has 14 residues. Germline CDR1 and CDR2: LNHDA and SQIVND (reference sequence). J gave up 2 bases and V 4 bases, and 4 bases lay outside the gene matches. CDR3 protein: CASSKRQGTYEQYF. The CDR3, as DNA: TGTGCCAGTAGTAAACGACAGGGGACCTACGAGCAGTACTTC.

This clonotype was detected many times. The chain combines TRBV9 with TRBJ2-3; the match to TRBD2 covers 9 bases. The CDR3 totals 15 residues. Trimming removed 2 bases from V and 5 bases from J; junction bases left unmatched: 6. Germline CDR1 is SGDLS and CDR2 is YYNGEE. CDR3 amino acids: CASSVRGGQVDTQYF. In DNA, the CDR3 is TGTGCCAGCAGCGTGCGGGGGGGCCAGGTAGATACGCAGTATTTT.

This clonotype was detected many times. The J gene is TRBJ2-7, the V gene TRBV10-3, with D maybe TRBD2 (6 bases). V lost 4 bases and J 4 bases, leaving 8 bases between the germline ends. From germline, CDR1 is ENHRY and CDR2 SYGVKD. CDR3 length equals 12 residues. The CDR3 region has the DNA TGTGCCATCAGTGGTGGGGGGTACGAGCAGTACTTC. This translates into CAISGGGYEQYF.

This clonotype occurred many times. The genes are TRBV5-1 and TRBJ2-7; tentatively, D is TRBD2 (5 bases). With 0 bases removed from V and 7 bases from J, the gap between germline ends came to 14 bases. The CDR3 extends over 14 amino acids. Germline CDR1 and CDR2: SGHRS and YFSETQ. CDR3 residues: CASSLALVPGEQYF. For the CDR3, the DNA is TGCGCCAGCAGCTTGGCCTTGGTCCCGGGAGAGCAGTACTTC.

This clonotype was detected ten times or more. The chain has TRBV5-1 and TRBJ2-2; the match to TRBD1 covers 8 bases. Germline lookup yields CDR1 SGHRS and CDR2 YFSETQ. V lost 4 bases and J lost 1; bases outside the gene matches: 3. The CDR3 totals 15 residues. The CDR3 region is CASSIGTGNTGELFF. CDR3 nucleotide sequence: TGCGCCAGCAGCATAGGGACAGGGAACACCGGGGAGCTGTTTTTT.

This clonotype came up many times. The J gene is TRBJ1-1, the V gene TRBV20-1, with a possible D match to TRBD1 (5 bases). There are 15 residues in the CDR3. The V end lost 6 bases, the J end lost 2 bases, and 19 bases lay between the germline ends. The germline V gene has CDR1 DFQATT and CDR2 SNEGSKA (reference sequence). The CDR3 bases are TGCAGTGCAAATCCCCGGACATGGGTCAACACTGAAGCTTTCTTT. Translated: CSANPRTWVNTEAFF.

This clonotype came up many times. J is TRBJ2-2 and V is TRBV3-1; D perhaps matches TRBD2 (6 bases). Germline CDR1 is LGHDT and CDR2 is YNNKEL (reference sequence). The ends were cut back, 7 bases at V and 8 bases at J, with 14 bases in the middle. The CDR3 sequence is 13 residues long. The CDR3 loop is CASTTRGSGELFF. In DNA form, the CDR3 reads TGTGCCAGCACCACACGGGGGTCGGGGGAGCTGTTTTTT.

This clonotype was observed at least ten times. The V gene is TRBV12-3 or TRBV12-4, the J gene TRBJ2-3; TRBD2 matches 10 bases. V shed 6 bases, J shed 2 bases, and the junction held 5 bases outside the gene matches. CDR3 size: 15 residues. The CDR3 loop is CASRRTSGITDTQYF. The DNA of the CDR3 is TGTGCCAGCAGGCGGACTAGCGGTATCACAGATACGCAGTATTTT.

This clonotype has ten or more counts. V gene TRBV20-1 combines with J gene TRBJ2-4, with 9 bases aligning to TRBD2. Germline V gene lookup returns CDR1 DFQATT and CDR2 SNEGSKA (reference sequence). The V segment lost 4 bases and the J segment 2 bases; nucleotides outside the gene matches: 6. The CDR3 totals 15 residues. CDR3 loop: CSATFSGGSKNIQYF. The CDR3 coding sequence is TGCAGTGCTACTTTTAGCGGGGGTTCCAAAAACATTCAGTACTTC.

This clonotype was counted at least ten times. The chain is built from TRBV20-1 and TRBJ2-5; D not certain. V lost 6 bases, J lost 2 bases, and 10 bases lay in between. CDR3 length: 12 residues. Germline CDR1 is DFQATT and CDR2 is SNEGSKA (reference sequence). CDR3 loop: CSASTPQETQYF. The CDR3 DNA is TGCAGTGCCAGTACCCCACAAGAGACCCAGTACTTC.

Turning to this clonotype: A clone one base away is much larger, so this may be a read error. The chain employs TRBV20-1 and TRBJ2-1; possibly TRBD1 for D (6 bases). The CDR3 totals 16 residues. Germline V gene data show CDR1 as DFQATT and CDR2 as SNEGSKA (reference sequence). The CDR3, as DNA: TGCAGTGCTAGAGATGGTGGGACACACTCCTACAATGAGAAGTTCTTC. Residues: CSARDGGTHSYNEKFF.

This clonotype was seen repeatedly, ten times or more. V gene TRBV2 combines with J gene TRBJ1-5; D is unresolved. V lost 6 bases to trimming and J lost 2 bases, with 14 bases between them. Germline CDR1 is SNHLY and CDR2 is FYNNEI. CDR3 size: 15 residues. The DNA for the CDR3 is TGTGCCAGCAGCCATATCGACATCGGCAATCAGCCCCAGCATTTT. It translates to CASSHIDIGNQPQHF.

This clonotype turned up a few times. A much larger clone is a single base away; this may be a read error. This chain connects TRBV9 to TRBJ2-5; D call uncertain. The CDR3 sequence is 12 residues long. Germline V gives CDR1 SGDLS, CDR2 YYNGEE. As DNA, the CDR3 is TGTGACAGCAGCGTAGTGGGGGAGACCCAGTACTTC. This gives the protein CDSSVVGETQYF.

This chain connects TRBV6-5 to TRBJ2-5, with a possible D match to TRBD2 (6 bases). V lost 6 bases and J 3 bases, leaving 17 bases between the germline ends. Germline V gene data show CDR1 as MNHEY and CDR2 as SVGAGI. CDR3 length equals 15 residues. The CDR3 here is CASSRGRRGEETQYF. Written as DNA, the CDR3 is TGTGCCAGCAGCCGGGGGAGGCGAGGAGAAGAGACCCAGTACTTC.

This clonotype appeared many times. This chain links TRBV12-3 or TRBV12-4 with TRBJ2-1, with D possibly being TRBD1 or TRBD2 (6 bases each). The ends were cut back, 6 bases at V and 8 bases at J, with 17 bases in the middle. CDR3 length: 14 amino acids. The CDR3, as DNA: TGTGCCAGCAGACGGGGGCTGGGGCGGGATGAGCAGTTCTTC. Protein: CASRRGLGRDEQFF.

This clonotype was seen repeatedly, ten times or more. This sequence joins TRBV5-1 and TRBJ2-1; the D is unclear. Trimming shortened V by 0 bases and J by 6 bases, and 4 bases separated the two germline ends. This CDR3 is 12 amino acids long. Germline lookup yields CDR1 SGHRS and CDR2 YFSETQ. The CDR3 DNA is TGCGCCAGCAGCTTGGGGGTCAATGAGCAGTTCTTC. Encoded protein: CASSLGVNEQFF.

This clonotype appeared many times. The gene calls are TRBV20-1 and TRBJ2-5; 16 bases are a match to TRBD2. The CDR3 is 16 residues long. V dropped 6 bases and J dropped 2; count of bases not matched to a gene: 6. In germline, CDR1 is DFQATT, CDR2 SNEGSKA (reference sequence). CDR3 nucleotides: TGCAGTGCAACCGGGACTAGCGGGGGGGAACAAGAGACCCAGTACTTC. Translated: CSATGTSGGEQETQYF.

Worth noting for this clonotype: This may stem from a read error, because a much larger clone lies one nucleotide away. The chain uses TRBV27 and TRBJ2-6, with D possibly matching TRBD1 (5 bases). Germline V lookup: CDR1 MNHEY, CDR2 SMNVEV (reference sequence). CDR3 size: 14 residues. The CDR3 loop is CASSLSSGAKVLTF. Here the CDR3 DNA reads TGTGCCAGCAGTTTATCATCTGGGGCCAAAGTCCTGACTTTC.

This clonotype was counted ten times or more. The rearrangement joins TRBV20-1 to TRBJ2-3, with D perhaps matching TRBD1 or TRBD2 (5 bases each). This CDR3 has 14 amino acids. V gave up 0 bases and J gave up 4 bases, with 11 bases separating them. Germline V gene sequence: CDR1 DFQATT, CDR2 SNEGSKA (reference sequence). CDR3 coding DNA: TGCAGTGCTAGAGATCTCGGGGCCCCAGATACGCAGTATTTT. Protein sequence: CSARDLGAPDTQYF.

This clonotype was detected many times. This rearrangement joins TRBV5-4 to TRBJ2-7, with a possible D match to TRBD1 (6 bases). Trimming shortened V by 4 bases and J by 3 bases, and 17 bases separated the two germline ends. CDR1 SGHNT and CDR2 YYREEE come from the germline V gene (reference sequence). This CDR3 spans 15 amino acids. The CDR3, as DNA: TGTGCCAGCAGCCTGGCTGGGGGCCAGGACTACGAGCAGTACTTC. Encoded protein: CASSLAGGQDYEQYF.